The table lists the clone carrying this TCR beta chain with a count of one. This specimen comes from a study of blood T cell repertoires in COVID-19. Study summary: The study drew acute and convalescent COVID-19 samples from the United States, Italy and Spain. Sample material is recorded as cDNA or gDNA derived from T cells, B-cell-depleted T cells, or PBMCs.

Recruited during active infection, patients (from Seattle) were subsequently followed longitudinally. Original data processing: Estimates of nucleated cell counts were drawn from the amplification of reference gene primers. Generated by immunoSEQ multiplex PCR, the TCRdb table keeps only in-frame clones and is missing some. V and J calls plus clone size are reproduced from that table; the DNA served to infer D and trimming. The sample holds about 150,000 clones; approximately 84% are singletons and the top ten take 8% to 9%. V lost 7 bases and J 7 bases, leaving 14 bases between the germline ends. Germline V gene data show CDR1 as MNHEY and CDR2 as SVGAGI. The CDR3 runs to 13 residues.

This rearrangement joins TRBV6-5 to TRBJ2-1, with a weak D call TRBD2 (6 bases). The specimen sequenced was peripheral blood. This TCR was sampled from a woman aged 55-75 years with COVID-19, enrolled during active disease. Here the CDR3 reads CASKPRAGNEQFF. CDR3 nucleotide sequence: TGTGCCAGCAAGCCGAGGGCGGGGAATGAGCAGTTCTTC.